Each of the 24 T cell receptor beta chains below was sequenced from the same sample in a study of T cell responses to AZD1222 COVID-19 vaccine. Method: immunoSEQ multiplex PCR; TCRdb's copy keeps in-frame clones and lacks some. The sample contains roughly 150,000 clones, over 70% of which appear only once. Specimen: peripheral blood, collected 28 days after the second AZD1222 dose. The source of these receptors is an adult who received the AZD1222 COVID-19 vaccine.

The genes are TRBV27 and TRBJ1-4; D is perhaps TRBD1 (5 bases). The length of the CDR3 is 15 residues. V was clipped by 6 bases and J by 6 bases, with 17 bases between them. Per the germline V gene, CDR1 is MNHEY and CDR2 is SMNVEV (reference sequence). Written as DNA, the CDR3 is TGTGCCAGCAGGTTCTCCGGGGGGATTTATGAAAAACTGTTTTTT. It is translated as CASRFSGGIYEKLFF.

The CDR3 DNA sequence: TGTGCCAGCTCACCTCTGTCGAACTCCTACAGCTCTGGAAACACCATATATTTT. This gives the protein CASSPLSNSYSSGNTIYF. The chain has TRBV18 and TRBJ1-3, with D uncertain. Trimming stripped 3 bases from V and 0 bases from J, with 18 bases between. The CDR3 is 18 amino acids. Per the germline V gene, CDR1 is KGHSH and CDR2 is LQKENI.

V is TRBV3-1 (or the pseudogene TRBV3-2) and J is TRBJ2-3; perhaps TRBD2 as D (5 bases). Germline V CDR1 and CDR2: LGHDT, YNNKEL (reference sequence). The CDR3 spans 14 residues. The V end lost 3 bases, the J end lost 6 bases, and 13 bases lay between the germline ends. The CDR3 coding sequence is TGTGCCAGCAGCCAGAGGGTCCGGTCTGATACGCAGTATTTT. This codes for CASSQRVRSDTQYF.

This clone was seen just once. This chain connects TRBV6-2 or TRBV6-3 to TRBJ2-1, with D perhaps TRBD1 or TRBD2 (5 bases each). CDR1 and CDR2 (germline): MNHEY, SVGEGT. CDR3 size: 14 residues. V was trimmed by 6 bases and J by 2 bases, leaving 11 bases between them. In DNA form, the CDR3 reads TGTGCCAGCAGCGAGGGACGCGCCTACAATGAGCAGTTCTTC. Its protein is CASSEGRAYNEQFF.

The CDR3 region has the DNA TGTGCCAGCAGCCTAAACACCGGGGAGCTGTTTTTT. As protein: CASSLNTGELFF. The chain links TRBV9 to TRBJ2-2; D gene ambiguous. The CDR3 contains 12 residues. The V end was cut by 4 bases, the J end by 2 bases, with 3 bases between. Germline V CDR1 and CDR2: SGDLS, YYNGEE. The entire variable domain, with the rest obtained from reference TRBV9 and TRBJ2-2, is as follows: DSGVTQTPKHLITATGQRVTLRCSPRSGDLSVYWYQQSLDQGLQFLIQYYNGEERAKGNILERFSAQQFPDLHSELNLSSLELGDSALYFCASSLNTGELFFGEGSRLTVL.

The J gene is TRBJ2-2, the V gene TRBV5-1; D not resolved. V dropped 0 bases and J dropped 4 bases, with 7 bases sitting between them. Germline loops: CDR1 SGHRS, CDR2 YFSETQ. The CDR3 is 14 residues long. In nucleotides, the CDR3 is TGCGCCAGCAGCTTGGGCCAAGCCACCGGGGAGCTGTTTTTT. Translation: CASSLGQATGELFF.

CDR3 bases: TGTGCCAGCAGACAAAACAATGAGCAGTTCTTC. The encoded protein is CASRQNNEQFF. The chain links TRBV6-5 to TRBJ2-1; D ambiguous. Trimming stripped 6 bases from V and 5 bases from J, with 5 bases between. The CDR3 spans 11 residues. CDR1 and CDR2 from the germline V gene are MNHEY and SVGAGI.

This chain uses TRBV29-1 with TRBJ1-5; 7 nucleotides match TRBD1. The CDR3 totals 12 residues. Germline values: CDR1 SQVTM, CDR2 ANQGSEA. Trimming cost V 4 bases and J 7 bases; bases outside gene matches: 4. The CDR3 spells CSVGGGGQPQHF. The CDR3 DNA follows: TGCAGCGTTGGAGGGGGCGGGCAGCCCCAGCATTTT.

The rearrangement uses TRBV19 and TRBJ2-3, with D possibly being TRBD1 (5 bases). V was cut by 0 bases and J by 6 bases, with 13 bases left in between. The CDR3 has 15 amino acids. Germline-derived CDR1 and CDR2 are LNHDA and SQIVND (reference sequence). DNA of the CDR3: TGTGCCAGTAGTATAGATCGTAGGGGATCGGATACGCAGTATTTT. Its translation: CASSIDRRGSDTQYF. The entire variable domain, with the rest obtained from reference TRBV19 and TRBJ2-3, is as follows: DGGITQSPKYLFRKEGQNVTLSCEQNLNHDAMYWYRQDPGQGLRLIYYSQIVNDFQKGDIAEGYSVSREKKESFPLTVTSAQKNPTAFYLCASSIDRRGSDTQYFGPGTRLTVL.

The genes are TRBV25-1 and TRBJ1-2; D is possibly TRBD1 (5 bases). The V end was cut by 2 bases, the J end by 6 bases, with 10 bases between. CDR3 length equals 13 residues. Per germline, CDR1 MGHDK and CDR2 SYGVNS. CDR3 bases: TGTGCCAGCAGTGAAGAGGGGAGGGATGGCTACACCTTC. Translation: CASSEEGRDGYTF.

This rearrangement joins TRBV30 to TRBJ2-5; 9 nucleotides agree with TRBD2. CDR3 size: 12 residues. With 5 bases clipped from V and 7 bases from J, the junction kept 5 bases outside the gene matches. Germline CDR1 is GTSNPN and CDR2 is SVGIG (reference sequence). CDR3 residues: CAWLAGSRTQYF. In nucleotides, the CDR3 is TGTGCCTGGCTAGCGGGGTCAAGGACCCAGTACTTC.

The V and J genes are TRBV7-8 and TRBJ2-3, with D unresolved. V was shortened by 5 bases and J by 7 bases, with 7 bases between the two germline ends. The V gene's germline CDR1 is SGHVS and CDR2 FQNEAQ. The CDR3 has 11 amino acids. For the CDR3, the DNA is TGTGCCAGCAGCCGCATTAATACGCAGTATTTT. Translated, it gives CASSRINTQYF.

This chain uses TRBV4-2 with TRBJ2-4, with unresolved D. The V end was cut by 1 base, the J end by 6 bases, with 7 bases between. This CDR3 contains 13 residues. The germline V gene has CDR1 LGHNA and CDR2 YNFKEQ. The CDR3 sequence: CASSQVGSNIQYF. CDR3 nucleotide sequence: TGTGCCAGCAGCCAAGTCGGCTCAAACATTCAGTACTTC.

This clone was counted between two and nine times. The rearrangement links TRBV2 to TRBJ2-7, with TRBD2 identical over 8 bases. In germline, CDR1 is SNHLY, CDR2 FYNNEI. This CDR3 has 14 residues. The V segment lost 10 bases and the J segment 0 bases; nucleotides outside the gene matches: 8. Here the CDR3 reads CAIPRSGSSYEQYF. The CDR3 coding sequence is TGTGCCATACCCCGGAGCGGGAGCTCCTACGAGCAGTACTTC.

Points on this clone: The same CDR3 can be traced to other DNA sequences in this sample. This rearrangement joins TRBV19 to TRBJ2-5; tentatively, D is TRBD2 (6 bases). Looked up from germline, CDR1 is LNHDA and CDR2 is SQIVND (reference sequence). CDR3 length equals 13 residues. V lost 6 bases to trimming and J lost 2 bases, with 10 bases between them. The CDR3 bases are TGTGCCAGTAGCGGGAGCCGACAAGAGACCCAGTACTTC. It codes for CASSGSRQETQYF.

The CDR3 DNA sequence: TGTGCCAGCAGCTTAGCAGGGACAGGATCGAACACTGAAGCTTTCTTT. Translating gives CASSLAGTGSNTEAFF. The chain uses TRBV7-9 and TRBJ1-1; 8 bases align to TRBD1. V was pared by 0 bases and J by 1 base, with 4 bases of the junction left unmatched. CDR1 SEHNR and CDR2 FQNEAQ come from the germline V gene (reference sequence). The CDR3 is 16 amino acids.

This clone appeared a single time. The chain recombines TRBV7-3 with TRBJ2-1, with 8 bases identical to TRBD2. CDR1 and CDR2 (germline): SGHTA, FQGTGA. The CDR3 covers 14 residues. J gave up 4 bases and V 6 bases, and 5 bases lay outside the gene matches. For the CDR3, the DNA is TGTGCCAGCAGTCGACTAGCGCTTTACAATGAGCAGTTCTTC. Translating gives CASSRLALYNEQFF.

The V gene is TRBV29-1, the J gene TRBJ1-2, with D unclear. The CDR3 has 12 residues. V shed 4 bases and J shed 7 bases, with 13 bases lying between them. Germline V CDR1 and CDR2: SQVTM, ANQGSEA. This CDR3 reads CSVGGGYRGYTF. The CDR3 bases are TGCAGCGTTGGCGGAGGGTACCGTGGCTACACCTTC.

The CDR3 sequence: CASSPDRQGAGSPLHF. In DNA form, the CDR3 reads TGTGCCAGCAGTCCGGATCGACAGGGAGCGGGTTCACCCCTCCACTTT. The chain couples TRBV27 to TRBJ1-6, with TRBD1 identical over 7 bases. This CDR3 has 16 residues. Germline values: CDR1 MNHEY, CDR2 SMNVEV (reference sequence). Unmatched junction bases numbered 13, after V lost 5 bases and J lost 9 bases.

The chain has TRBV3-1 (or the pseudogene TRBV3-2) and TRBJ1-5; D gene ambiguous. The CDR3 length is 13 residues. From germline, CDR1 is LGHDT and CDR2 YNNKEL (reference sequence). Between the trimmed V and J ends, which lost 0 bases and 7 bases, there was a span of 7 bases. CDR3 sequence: CASSQDLLQPQHF. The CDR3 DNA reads TGTGCCAGCAGCCAAGATCTTCTGCAGCCCCAGCATTTT.

The CDR3 DNA sequence: TGCAGCGTTGATGAGGTTGGGGTCGGCTATGGCTACACCTTC. Encoded protein: CSVDEVGVGYGYTF. J is TRBJ1-2 and V is TRBV29-1; no definite D call. The CDR3 sequence is 14 residues long. In germline, CDR1 is SQVTM, CDR2 ANQGSEA. V lost 3 bases, J lost 4 bases, and 15 bases lay in between.

As DNA, the CDR3 is TGTGCCAGCAGTGACGGAGGAATTAGCAATCAGCCCCAGCATTTT. Its protein is CASSDGGISNQPQHF. V is TRBV25-1 and J is TRBJ1-5, with unresolved D. Trimming removed 3 bases at V and 0 bases at J, with 9 bases between. The CDR3 loop spans 15 amino acids. Germline V CDR1 and CDR2: MGHDK, SYGVNS.

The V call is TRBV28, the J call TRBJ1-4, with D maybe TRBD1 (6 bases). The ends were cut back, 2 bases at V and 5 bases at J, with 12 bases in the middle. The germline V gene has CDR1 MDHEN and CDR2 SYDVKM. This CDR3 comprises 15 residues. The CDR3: CASSLRTVGNEKLFF. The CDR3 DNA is TGTGCCAGCAGTTTAAGGACAGTCGGGAATGAAAAACTGTTTTTT.

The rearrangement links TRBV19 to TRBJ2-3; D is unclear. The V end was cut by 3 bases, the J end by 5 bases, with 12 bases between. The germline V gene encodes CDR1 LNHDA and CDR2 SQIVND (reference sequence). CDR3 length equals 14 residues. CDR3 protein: CASSIELSLDTQYF. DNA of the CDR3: TGTGCCAGTAGTATCGAACTTTCCTTAGATACGCAGTATTTT.